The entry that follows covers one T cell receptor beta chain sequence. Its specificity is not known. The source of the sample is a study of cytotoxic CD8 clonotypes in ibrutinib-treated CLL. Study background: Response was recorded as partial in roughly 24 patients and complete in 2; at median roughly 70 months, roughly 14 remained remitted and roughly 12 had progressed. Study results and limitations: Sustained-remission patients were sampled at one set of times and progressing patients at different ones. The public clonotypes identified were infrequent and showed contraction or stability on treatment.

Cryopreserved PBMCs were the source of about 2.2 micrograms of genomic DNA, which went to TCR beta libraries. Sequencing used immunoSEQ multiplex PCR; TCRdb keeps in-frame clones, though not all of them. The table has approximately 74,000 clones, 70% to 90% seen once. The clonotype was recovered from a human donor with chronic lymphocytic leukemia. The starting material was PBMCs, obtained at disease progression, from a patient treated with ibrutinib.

The CDR3 region is CASSQQDFSYNSPLHF. CDR3 nucleotide sequence: TGTGCCAGCTCACAACAGGACTTCTCCTATAATTCACCCCTCCACTTT. This chain connects TRBV18 to TRBJ1-6; a weak D match, TRBD1 (5 bases). This CDR3 is built from 16 residues. The V gene's germline CDR1 is KGHSH and CDR2 LQKENI. The germline V and J ends were trimmed by 4 bases and 0 bases, with 10 bases remaining between them.